These 5 T cell receptor beta chains were sequenced from one sample in a study of lymphopenia after photon versus proton radiotherapy. The data were produced by immunoSEQ multiplex PCR, yet TCRdb's version contains in-frame clones alone and is incomplete. The sample holds some 70,000 clones; 87% are singletons and the top ten take 11%. Sequences were derived from peripheral blood, sampled from a patient treated with proton-based radiotherapy. The receptors shown here come from a man older than 75 with esophageal cancer.

For this clone: This CDR3 is also generated by other DNA sequences in the sample. The chain joins TRBV7-9 to TRBJ2-7; possibly TRBD2 for D (5 bases). The CDR3 spans 11 residues. V gave up 5 bases and J gave up 3 bases, with 5 bases separating them. Germline CDR1 is SEHNR and CDR2 is FQNEAQ (reference sequence). CDR3 loop: CASSRDYEQYF. The DNA of the CDR3 is TGTGCCAGCAGCCGGGACTACGAGCAGTACTTC.

In its sample, this clone was seen once. For the CDR3, the DNA is TGCGCCAGCAGCTTTGGGGACAAATACACCGGGGAGCTGTTTTTT. Translating it yields CASSFGDKYTGELFF. The chain is built from TRBV5-1 and TRBJ2-2, with a possible D match to TRBD1 (6 bases). In germline, CDR1 is SGHRS, CDR2 YFSETQ. The V gene lost 2 bases and the J gene lost 3 bases, with 11 bases spanning the gap. The CDR3 spans 15 residues.

The chain links TRBV5-1 to TRBJ2-1; 9 nucleotides line up with TRBD1. V was pared by 0 bases and J by 6 bases, with 7 bases of the junction left unmatched. The CDR3 totals 16 residues. Germline CDR1 reads SGHRS; CDR2 reads YFSETQ. This CDR3 reads CASSLGTGANANEQFF. DNA of the CDR3: TGCGCCAGCAGCTTGGGGACAGGGGCAAATGCCAATGAGCAGTTCTTC.

The gene calls are TRBV29-1 and TRBJ2-2; possibly TRBD2 for D (6 bases). Trimming removed 5 bases at V and 3 bases at J, with 13 bases between. The CDR3 spans 14 residues. Germline CDR1 is SQVTM and CDR2 is ANQGSEA. CDR3 DNA: TGCAGCGTTTTGTGGCGGGGTGACACCGGGGAGCTGTTTTTT. It translates to CSVLWRGDTGELFF.

This chain connects TRBV6-5 to TRBJ2-7; D call uncertain. Trimming took 2 bases from V and 6 from J, leaving 20 bases between them. CDR1 and CDR2 from the germline V gene are MNHEY and SVGAGI. This CDR3 region has 16 residues. CDR3 coding DNA: TGTGCCAGCAGTTACCGGGCAGACCCATTACTCACCGAGCAGTACTTC. Amino acid sequence: CASSYRADPLLTEQYF.